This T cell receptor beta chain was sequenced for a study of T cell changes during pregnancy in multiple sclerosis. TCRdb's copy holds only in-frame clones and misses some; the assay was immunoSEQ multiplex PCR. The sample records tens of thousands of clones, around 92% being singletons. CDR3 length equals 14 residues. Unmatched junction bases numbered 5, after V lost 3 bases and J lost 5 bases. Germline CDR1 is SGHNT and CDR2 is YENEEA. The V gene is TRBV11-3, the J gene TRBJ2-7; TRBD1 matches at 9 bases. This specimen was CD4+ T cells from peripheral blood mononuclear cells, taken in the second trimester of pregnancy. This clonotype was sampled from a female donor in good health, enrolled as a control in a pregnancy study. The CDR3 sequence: CASSFGTGRNEQYF. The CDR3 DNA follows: TGTGCCAGCAGCTTTGGGACAGGGAGGAACGAGCAGTACTTC.